This T cell receptor beta chain was recorded in a study of blood T cell repertoires in COVID-19. The method was immunoSEQ multiplex PCR; TCRdb's version includes in-frame clones alone and lacks a portion of them. Seen here are some 99,000 clones, 81% observed once, and the top ten hold approximately 12%. Trimming took off 4 bases at V and 1 base at J, with 14 bases between the two ends. This CDR3 has 16 amino acids. Per the germline V gene, CDR1 is SGHVS and CDR2 is FNYEAQ. The clonotype comes from a woman older than 75 with acute or convalescent COVID-19. The chain employs TRBV7-6 and TRBJ1-5, with a weak D call TRBD1 (5 bases). Input material: peripheral blood. The CDR3 is CASSSGVQGSNQPQHF. CDR3 nucleotides: TGTGCCAGCAGCTCGGGGGTCCAAGGGAGCAATCAGCCCCAGCATTTT.